What follows are 4 T cell receptor beta chains derived from one specimen sequenced in a study of technical replicates of blood from a handful of donors. Sequencing used immunoSEQ multiplex PCR; TCRdb keeps in-frame clones, though not all of them. The table records under 85,000 clones, roughly 93% of them present only once. The sample was T cells isolated from PBMCs. These receptors originate from a human donor in good health.

The chain combines TRBV5-1 with TRBJ1-2; 10 nucleotides agree with TRBD1. The V segment lost 4 bases and the J segment 3 bases; nucleotides outside the gene matches: 9. The CDR3 has 16 amino acids. Germline loops: CDR1 SGHRS, CDR2 YFSETQ. Here the CDR3 DNA reads TGCGCCAGCAGCGTCGGGACAGGGGTATCGCACTATGGCTACACCTTC. This codes for CASSVGTGVSHYGYTF.

This clone occurred once. J is TRBJ2-7 and V is TRBV7-9; D ambiguous. The CDR3 has 14 amino acids. The germline gives CDR1 SEHNR, CDR2 FQNEAQ (reference sequence). V dropped 0 bases and J dropped 1 base, with 7 bases sitting between them. Here the CDR3 reads CASSLANRSYEQYF. The CDR3 DNA sequence: TGTGCCAGCAGCTTAGCGAATCGGTCCTACGAGCAGTACTTC.

The CDR3: CASSLSGHSSGYTF. The CDR3 DNA follows: TGTGCCAGCAGCTTGTCGGGACACAGTTCCGGCTACACCTTC. The V gene is TRBV5-4, the J gene TRBJ1-2, with TRBD1 as a possible D gene (6 bases). V shed 1 base and J shed 8 bases, with 15 bases lying between them. CDR1 and CDR2 (germline): SGHNT, YYREEE (reference sequence). CDR3 length: 14 residues.

The chain uses TRBV21-1 and TRBJ2-2; the D segment call TRBD1 is taken from the table without a DNA check. TRBV21-1 is a pseudogene. This CDR3 is built from 15 residues. CDR3 sequence reads: CASSKGGANTGELFF. CDR3 DNA: TGTGCCAGCAGCAAGGGTGGGGCTAACACCGGGGAGCTGTTTTTT.